These T cell receptor beta chains were read from a single sample in a study of PD-L1 blockade in urothelial cancer. TCRdb keeps only in-frame clones here, not all; method: immunoSEQ multiplex PCR. The sample has tens of thousands of clones, 75% to 90% seen once; the top ten hold 1% to 1.5%. This material consisted of PBMCs, taken around atezolizumab (anti-PD-L1) treatment. The receptor source for this set is a man in his fifties or sixties with urothelial cancer. The CDR3 runs from the conserved cysteine through the conserved F or W.

v_call	j_call	cdr3_aa
TRBV5-1	TRBJ2-1	CASSWGTSGGYNEQFF
TRBV10-2	TRBJ2-2	CASSEAPQGMNTGELFF
TRBV5-6	TRBJ2-1	CASSTSDGPSVYNEQFF
TRBV2	TRBJ2-7	CASSEGWGTYEQYF
TRBV7-2	TRBJ2-1	CASSSPGNEQFF
TRBV2	TRBJ1-1	CASSDGGADTEAFF
TRBV19	TRBJ1-1	CASSSGGGPEAFF
TRBV23-1	TRBJ2-3	CASSQSSRSTDTQYF
TRBV5-4	TRBJ2-2	CASSDWGLATFANTGELFF
TRBV2	TRBJ2-1	CASNPGSYNEQFF
TRBV27	TRBJ1-2	CASTLTGTGVYGYTF
TRBV19	TRBJ1-5	CASSIGAGRGSNQPQHF
TRBV27	TRBJ2-7	CASSSRTSGRQYF
TRBV6-5	TRBJ1-1	CASSYSIIGNTEAFF
TRBV7-8	TRBJ2-3	CASSHTREGGGTQYF
TRBV30	TRBJ1-6	CAWSPPGGTANSPLHF
TRBV11-2	TRBJ1-3	CASSQGTGGGNTIYF
TRBV5-1	TRBJ2-2	CASSLQGVTGELFF
TRBV30	TRBJ2-5	CAWVTGGETQYF
TRBV4-1	TRBJ1-2	CASSQDKAGNYGYTF
TRBV12-5	TRBJ2-5	CASGFGPNGTLRGTQYF
TRBV2	TRBJ2-1	CASRPVTSGASSYNEQFF
TRBV11-1	TRBJ2-7	CASSPTRDRAYEQYF
TRBV7-3	TRBJ2-2	CASSPLATGELFF
TRBV14	TRBJ2-1	CASSQERVGNEQFF
TRBV27	TRBJ2-1	CASSLQAVSSYNEQFF
TRBV5-4	TRBJ2-5	CASSLPQGAQETQYF
TRBV4-3	TRBJ2-3	CASSPRGGADTQYF
TRBV7-9	TRBJ1-6	CASTETNMNNSPLHF
TRBV29-1	TRBJ2-3	CSAGGQNTDTQYF
TRBV5-6	TRBJ1-2	CASSSDRAYGYTF
TRBV18	TRBJ2-1	CASSPILGQALNEQFF
TRBV6-5	TRBJ1-3	CASSPLTNGNTIYF
TRBV5-8	TRBJ2-7	CASSYSPYEQYF
TRBV18	TRBJ2-7	CASSPPGVAGYEQYF
TRBV27	TRBJ1-5	CASTSGGQGNQPQHF
TRBV7-8	TRBJ2-7	CASSLVRTGSYEQYF
TRBV10-2	TRBJ2-5	CASSVGAGGPGGTQYF
TRBV7-8	TRBJ2-7	CASSLGTTSYEQYF
TRBV14	TRBJ1-6	CASSQDPSGNAPLHF
TRBV7-9	TRBJ2-2	CASSSIMGGGNTGELFF
TRBV11-2	TRBJ2-2	CASTPAPTSGNTGELFF
TRBV6-4	TRBJ2-3	CASSDSKTGADTQYF
TRBV5-6	TRBJ2-2	CASSPRQGAGGELFF
TRBV4-3	TRBJ2-2	CASSPRRLAGGPGELFF
TRBV6-5	TRBJ2-7	CASSYRGGGYEQYF
TRBV5-4	TRBJ1-4	CASSLKGAGEKLFF
TRBV12-2	TRBJ2-3	CASRRWTGRAGTDTQYF
TRBV5-4	TRBJ1-6	CASSLQGPNSPLHF